Listed below are T cell receptor beta chains from one sample, sequenced in a study of CD8+CD57+ T cells in acquired aplastic anemia. TCRdb reprocessed the reads via MiXCR and lists one record per CDR3 protein. Seen here are about 58,000 distinct CDR3 sequences, about 56% observed once, and the top ten hold 15% to 20%. Sequenced: sorted CD4+, CD8+, or CD8+CD57+ T cells (not recorded which) from PBMCs. The source is a human donor with aplastic anemia. The CDR3 runs from the conserved cysteine through the conserved F or W. D genes are given only for firm matches. Clone size appears in some rows only: once, few, many, or a class for an expanded clone.

V gene,D gene,J gene,clone size,CDR3 protein,CDR3 DNA
TRBV10-3,NA,TRBJ2-2,few,CAISRAANTGELFF,TGTGCCATCAGTCGCGCAGCGAACACCGGGGAGCTGTTTTTT
TRBV9,TRBD2,TRBJ2-3,few,CASSVLAGGTDTQYF,TGTGCCAGCAGCGTACTGGCGGGGGGCACAGATACGCAGTATTTT
TRBV7-9,NA,TRBJ1-2,NA,CASSPNRVGYTF,TGTGCCAGCAGCCCCAACAGGGTTGGCTACACCTTC
TRBV20-1,NA,TRBJ1-5,NA,CSALEMRDSNQPQHF,TGCAGTGCCCTTGAGATGAGGGATAGCAATCAGCCCCAGCATTTT
TRBV5-1,TRBD1,TRBJ2-5,NA,CASSLAGNRGQETQYF,TGCGCCAGCAGCTTGGCCGGTAACAGGGGCCAAGAGACCCAGTACTTC
TRBV7-9,NA,TRBJ1-1,NA,CASSLDGFHTEAFF,TGTGCCAGCAGCTTAGACGGGTTTCACACTGAAGCTTTCTTT
TRBV4-3,TRBD1,TRBJ2-2,NA,CASSQVVTGATGELFF,TGCGCCAGCAGCCAAGTCGTTACAGGGGCCACCGGGGAGCTGTTTTTT
TRBV20-1,TRBD1,TRBJ1-4,NA,CSARRGLGEELFF,TGCAGTGCTCGAAGGGGGCTGGGTGAAGAACTGTTTTTT
TRBV4-1,NA,TRBJ1-6,NA,CASSQGGTVNSPLHF,TGCGCCAGCAGCCAAGGGGGGACGGTGAATTCACCCCTCCACTTT
TRBV6-1,NA,TRBJ1-5,many,CASSEAWGGYQPQHF,TGTGCCAGCAGTGAGGCTTGGGGGGGGTATCAGCCCCAGCATTTT
TRBV7-8,TRBD1,TRBJ1-1,NA,CASSLRGQGVKAFF,TGTGCCAGCAGCTTAAGGGGACAGGGGGTAAAAGCTTTCTTT
TRBV29-1,TRBD1,TRBJ2-1,NA,CSVEEGQGVDEQFF,TGCAGCGTTGAAGAGGGACAGGGGGTCGATGAGCAGTTCTTC
TRBV29-1,NA,TRBJ2-7,NA,CSVRTGRLSYEQYF,TGCAGCGTCCGTACGGGTCGCCTCTCCTACGAGCAGTACTTC
TRBV19,NA,TRBJ1-5,many,CASSITAQQPQHF,TGTGCCAGTAGTATTACAGCACAACAGCCCCAGCATTTT
TRBV6-1,NA,TRBJ2-7,once,CASRVSRSRTYEQYF,TGTGCCAGCAGGGTCTCGCGTAGCAGAACCTACGAGCAGTACTTC
TRBV20-1,TRBD1,TRBJ2-7,NA,CSARPPGGTYEQYF,TGCAGTGCTAGACCCCCAGGGGGCACCTACGAGCAGTACTTC
TRBV2,NA,TRBJ1-1,NA,CGSKRFMNTEAFF,TGTGGCAGTAAGAGGTTTATGAACACTGAAGCTTTCTTT
TRBV2,TRBD1,TRBJ1-5,NA,CASSEQGARQPQHF,TGTGCCAGCAGTGAACAGGGGGCCCGGCAGCCCCAGCATTTT
TRBV6-1,NA,TRBJ2-1,many,CASSSHQGRSYNEQFF,TGTGCCAGCTCTTCCCATCAGGGACGGTCCTACAATGAGCAGTTCTTC
TRBV9,TRBD2,TRBJ2-5,NA,CASSRGTSGSQETQYF,TGTGCCAGCAGCCGGGGGACTAGCGGTTCCCAAGAGACCCAGTACTTC
TRBV20-1,NA,TRBJ1-2,NA,CSASLTPNYGYTF,TGCAGTGCCTCCTTGACCCCCAACTATGGCTACACCTTC
TRBV5-6,TRBD1,TRBJ2-3,many,CASSLDRDRGITDTQYF,TGTGCCAGCAGCTTGGATAGAGACAGGGGGATCACAGATACGCAGTATTTT
TRBV30,TRBD1,TRBJ1-1,NA,CAWRTGGTTEAFF,TGTGCCTGGAGAACAGGGGGCACGACTGAAGCTTTCTTT
TRBV25-1,NA,TRBJ1-5,once,CASSERGIHNQPQHF,TGTGCCAGCAGTGAAAGAGGGATCCACAATCAGCCCCAGCATTTT
TRBV28,TRBD1,TRBJ1-2,many,CASRRTGQPNYGYTF,TGTGCCAGCAGGCGGACGGGACAGCCCAACTATGGCTACACCTTC
TRBV27,TRBD1,TRBJ1-2,many,CASTSSGTGLANYGYTF,TGTGCCAGCACCAGCTCCGGGACAGGGCTAGCCAACTATGGCTACACCTTC
TRBV29-1,NA,TRBJ2-7,NA,CSVAKPGAGAYEQYF,TGCAGCGTCGCTAAACCTGGGGCAGGGGCCTACGAGCAGTACTTC
TRBV19,NA,TRBJ1-6,NA,CASSIAGGWDSPLHF,TGTGCCAGTAGTATAGCGGGGGGCTGGGATTCACCCCTCCACTTT
TRBV10-3,TRBD1,TRBJ2-6,NA,CAIGRDSGLANVLTF,TGTGCCATCGGCCGGGACAGCGGACTTGCCAACGTCCTGACTTTC
TRBV7-2,TRBD1,TRBJ2-7,many,CASSPTGFASYEQYF,TGTGCCAGCAGCCCGACAGGGTTCGCCTCCTACGAGCAGTACTTC
TRBV29-1,NA,TRBJ1-1,NA,CSVSPTGNTEAFF,TGCAGCGTATCCCCGACAGGGAACACTGAAGCTTTCTTT
TRBV29-1,NA,TRBJ1-2,NA,CSGRTTDSYTF,TGCAGCGGACGGACAACGGACAGCTACACCTTC
TRBV4-3,NA,TRBJ1-1,many,CASSQDNSLNTEAFF,TGCGCCAGCAGCCAAGATAATAGTTTGAACACTGAAGCTTTCTTT
TRBV5-6,NA,TRBJ1-3,many,CASSFGVGDGNTIYF,TGTGCCAGCAGTTTCGGGGTTGGAGATGGAAACACCATATATTTT
TRBV6-1,NA,TRBJ1-2,many,CASTKRGGLNYGYTF,TGTGCCAGCACTAAACGGGGTGGTTTAAACTATGGCTACACCTTC
TRBV10-2,TRBD1,TRBJ1-5,NA,CASSRQGYNQPQHF,TGCGCCAGCAGTCGACAGGGCTACAATCAGCCCCAGCATTTT
TRBV20-1,NA,TRBJ1-6,once,CSARKARDSYNSPLHF,TGCAGTGCTAGGAAAGCCAGGGACTCCTATAATTCACCCCTCCACTTT